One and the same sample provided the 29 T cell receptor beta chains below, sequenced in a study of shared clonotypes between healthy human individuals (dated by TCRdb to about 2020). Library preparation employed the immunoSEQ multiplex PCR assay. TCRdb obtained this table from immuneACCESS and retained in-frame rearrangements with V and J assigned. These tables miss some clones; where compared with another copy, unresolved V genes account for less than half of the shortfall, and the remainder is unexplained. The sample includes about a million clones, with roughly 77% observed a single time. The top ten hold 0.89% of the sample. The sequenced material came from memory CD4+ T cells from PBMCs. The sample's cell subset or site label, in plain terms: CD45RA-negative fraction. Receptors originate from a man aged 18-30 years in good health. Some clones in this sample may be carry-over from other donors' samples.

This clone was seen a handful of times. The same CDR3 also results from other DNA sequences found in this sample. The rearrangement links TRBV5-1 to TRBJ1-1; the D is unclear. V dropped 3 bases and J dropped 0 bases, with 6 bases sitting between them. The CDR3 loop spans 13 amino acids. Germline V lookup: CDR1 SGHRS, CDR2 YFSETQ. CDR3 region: CASSSQVNTEAFF. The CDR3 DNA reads TGCGCCAGCAGCTCTCAAGTGAACACTGAAGCTTTCTTT.

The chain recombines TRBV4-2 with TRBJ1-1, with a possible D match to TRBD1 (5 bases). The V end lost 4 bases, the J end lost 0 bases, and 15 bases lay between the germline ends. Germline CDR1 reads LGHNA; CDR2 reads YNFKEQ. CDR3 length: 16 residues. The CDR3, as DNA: TGTGCCAGCAGCCTCAATTATGGGGGTATGAACACTGAAGCTTTCTTT. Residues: CASSLNYGGMNTEAFF.

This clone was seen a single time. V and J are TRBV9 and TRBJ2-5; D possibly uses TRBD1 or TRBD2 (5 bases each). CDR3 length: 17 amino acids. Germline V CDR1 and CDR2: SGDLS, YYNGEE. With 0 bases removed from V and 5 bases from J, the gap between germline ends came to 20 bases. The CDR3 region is CASSVEAWGGGEETQYF. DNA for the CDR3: TGTGCCAGCAGCGTAGAGGCTTGGGGTGGGGGTGAGGAGACCCAGTACTTC.

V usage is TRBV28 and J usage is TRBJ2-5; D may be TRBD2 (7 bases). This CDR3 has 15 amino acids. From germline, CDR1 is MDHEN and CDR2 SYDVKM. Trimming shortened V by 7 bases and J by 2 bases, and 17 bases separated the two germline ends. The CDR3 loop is CASMSGGGGQETQYF. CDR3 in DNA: TGTGCCAGCATGTCCGGGGGAGGGGGTCAAGAGACCCAGTACTTC.

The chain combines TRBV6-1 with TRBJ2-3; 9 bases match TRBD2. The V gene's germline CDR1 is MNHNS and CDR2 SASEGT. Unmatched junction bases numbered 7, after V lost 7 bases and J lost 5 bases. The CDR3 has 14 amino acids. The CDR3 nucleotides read TGTGCCAGCAAGCCTAGCGGGACCCAAGATACGCAGTATTTT. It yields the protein CASKPSGTQDTQYF.

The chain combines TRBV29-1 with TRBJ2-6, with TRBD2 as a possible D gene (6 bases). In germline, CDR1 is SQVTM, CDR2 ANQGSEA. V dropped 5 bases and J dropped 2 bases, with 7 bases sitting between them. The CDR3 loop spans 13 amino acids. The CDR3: CSVWGAGANVLTF. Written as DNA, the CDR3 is TGCAGCGTTTGGGGGGCTGGGGCCAACGTCCTGACTTTC.

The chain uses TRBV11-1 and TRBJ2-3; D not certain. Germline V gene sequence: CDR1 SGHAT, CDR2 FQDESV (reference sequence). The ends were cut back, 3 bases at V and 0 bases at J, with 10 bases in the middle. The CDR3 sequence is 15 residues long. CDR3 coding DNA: TGTGCCAGCAGCTTGAGACGCACTAGCACAGATACGCAGTATTTT. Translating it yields CASSLRRTSTDTQYF.

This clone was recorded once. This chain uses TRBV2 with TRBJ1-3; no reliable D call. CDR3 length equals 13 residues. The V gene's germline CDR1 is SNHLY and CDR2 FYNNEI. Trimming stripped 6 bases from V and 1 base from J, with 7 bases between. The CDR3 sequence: CASSRGSGNTIYF. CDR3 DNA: TGTGCCAGCAGCCGGGGTTCTGGAAACACCATATATTTT.

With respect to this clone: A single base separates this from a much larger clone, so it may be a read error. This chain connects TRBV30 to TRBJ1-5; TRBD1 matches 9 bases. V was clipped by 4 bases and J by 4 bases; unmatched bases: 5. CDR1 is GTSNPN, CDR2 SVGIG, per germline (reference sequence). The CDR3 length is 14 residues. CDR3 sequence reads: CAWNTQGANQPQHF. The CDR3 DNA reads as TGTGCCTGGAATACACAGGGGGCGAATCAGCCCCAGCATTTT.

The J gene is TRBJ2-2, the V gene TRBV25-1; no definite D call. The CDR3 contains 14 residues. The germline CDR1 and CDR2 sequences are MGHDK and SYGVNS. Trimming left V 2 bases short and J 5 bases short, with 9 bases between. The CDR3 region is CASSEILGTGELFF. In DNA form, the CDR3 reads TGTGCCAGCAGTGAAATATTGGGGACCGGGGAGCTGTTTTTT.

This CDR3 is CASSSTPGLLDGREQETQYF. The DNA for the CDR3 is TGTGCCAGCAGTTCCACCCCGGGGCTGTTGGACGGGAGGGAACAAGAGACCCAGTACTTC. This rearrangement joins TRBV27 to TRBJ2-5, with 8 bases matching TRBD2. CDR1 and CDR2 from the germline V gene are MNHEY and SMNVEV (reference sequence). After removal of 4 bases from V and 2 bases from J, the junction contained 21 bases not matched to a gene. The CDR3 is made up of 20 amino acids.

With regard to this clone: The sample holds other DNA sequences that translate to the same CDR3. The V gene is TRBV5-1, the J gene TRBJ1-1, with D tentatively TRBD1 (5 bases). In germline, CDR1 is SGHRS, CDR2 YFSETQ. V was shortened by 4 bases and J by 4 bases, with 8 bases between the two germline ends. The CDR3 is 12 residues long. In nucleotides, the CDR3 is TGCGCCAGCAGCCTAACAGGCACTGAAGCTTTCTTT. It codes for CASSLTGTEAFF.

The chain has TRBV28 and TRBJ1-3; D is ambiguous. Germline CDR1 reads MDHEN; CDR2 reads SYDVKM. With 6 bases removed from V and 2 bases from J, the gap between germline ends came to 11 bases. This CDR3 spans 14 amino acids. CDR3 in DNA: TGTGCCAGCAGATCCGCGGGGACTGGAAACACCATATATTTT. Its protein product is CASRSAGTGNTIYF.

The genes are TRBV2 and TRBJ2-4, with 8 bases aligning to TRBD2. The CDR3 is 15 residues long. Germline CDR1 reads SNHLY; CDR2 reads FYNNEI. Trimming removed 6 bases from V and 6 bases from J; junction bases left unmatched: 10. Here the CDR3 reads CASRDGTAGGNIQYF. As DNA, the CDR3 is TGTGCCAGCAGGGACGGGACCGCGGGAGGAAACATTCAGTACTTC.

In nucleotides, the CDR3 is TGTGCCTGGAGTGTAAGAGGTCCCCTAGCGGGATACTACGAGCAGTACTTC. It specifies CAWSVRGPLAGYYEQYF. The chain carries TRBV30 and TRBJ2-7, with 9 nucleotides matching TRBD2. This CDR3 is built from 17 residues. Germline CDR1 reads GTSNPN; CDR2 reads SVGIG (reference sequence). The J segment lost 3 bases and the V segment lost 0 bases, leaving 12 bases of the junction unmatched.

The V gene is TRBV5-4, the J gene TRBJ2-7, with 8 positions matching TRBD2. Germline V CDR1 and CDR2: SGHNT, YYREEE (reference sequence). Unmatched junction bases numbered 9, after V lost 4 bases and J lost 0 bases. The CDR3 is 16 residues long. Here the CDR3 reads CASSPDGGTSSYEQYF. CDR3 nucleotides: TGTGCCAGCAGCCCGGACGGGGGGACTAGCTCCTACGAGCAGTACTTC.

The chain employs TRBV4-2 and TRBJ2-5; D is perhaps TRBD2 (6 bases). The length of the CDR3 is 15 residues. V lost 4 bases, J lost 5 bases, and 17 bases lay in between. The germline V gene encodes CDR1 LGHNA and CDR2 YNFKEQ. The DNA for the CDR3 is TGTGCCAGCAGCCCAGTGGGACTCAATGGGGAGACCCAGTACTTC. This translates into CASSPVGLNGETQYF.

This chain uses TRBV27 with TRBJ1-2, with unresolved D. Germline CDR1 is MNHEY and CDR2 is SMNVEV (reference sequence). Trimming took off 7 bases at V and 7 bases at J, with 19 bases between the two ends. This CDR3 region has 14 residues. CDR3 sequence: CASTSYPSGGGYTF. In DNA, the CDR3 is TGTGCCAGCACCTCGTATCCGTCAGGTGGTGGCTACACCTTC.

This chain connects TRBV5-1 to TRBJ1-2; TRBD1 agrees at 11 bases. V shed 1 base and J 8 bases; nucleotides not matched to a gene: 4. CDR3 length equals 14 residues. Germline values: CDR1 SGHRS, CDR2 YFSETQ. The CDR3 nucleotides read TGCGCCAGCAGCTTGTGGGGACAGGGGGACGGCTACACCTTC. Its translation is CASSLWGQGDGYTF. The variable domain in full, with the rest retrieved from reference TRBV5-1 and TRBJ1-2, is KAGVTQTPRYLIKTRGQQVTLSCSPISGHRSVSWYQQTPGQGLQFLFEYFSETQRNKGNFPGRFSGRQFSNSRSEMNVSTLELGDSALYLCASSLWGQGDGYTFGSGTRLTVV.

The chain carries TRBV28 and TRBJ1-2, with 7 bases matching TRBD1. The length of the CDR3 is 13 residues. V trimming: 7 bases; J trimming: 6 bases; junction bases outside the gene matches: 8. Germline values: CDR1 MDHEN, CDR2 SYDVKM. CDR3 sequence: CASNLQGTDGYTF. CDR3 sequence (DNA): TGTGCCAGCAATCTACAGGGGACGGATGGCTACACCTTC.

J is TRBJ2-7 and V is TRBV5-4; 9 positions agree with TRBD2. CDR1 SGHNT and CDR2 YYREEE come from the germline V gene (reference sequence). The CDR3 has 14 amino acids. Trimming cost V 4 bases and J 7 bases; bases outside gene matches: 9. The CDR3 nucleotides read TGTGCCAGCAGCCTTAGCGGGGGATCTTGGGAGCAGTACTTC. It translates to CASSLSGGSWEQYF.

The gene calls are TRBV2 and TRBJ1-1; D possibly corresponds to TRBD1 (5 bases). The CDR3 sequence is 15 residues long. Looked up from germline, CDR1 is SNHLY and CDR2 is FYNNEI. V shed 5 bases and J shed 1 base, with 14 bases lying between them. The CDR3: CASSKEGRWNTEAFF. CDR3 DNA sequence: TGTGCCAGCAGTAAAGAGGGACGGTGGAACACTGAAGCTTTCTTT.

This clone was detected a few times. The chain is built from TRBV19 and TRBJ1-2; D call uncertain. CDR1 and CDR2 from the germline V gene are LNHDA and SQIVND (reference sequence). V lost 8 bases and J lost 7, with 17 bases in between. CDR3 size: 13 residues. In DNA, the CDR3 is TGTGCCAGTCGGGGAAGGGAAGGACGTGGCTACACCTTC. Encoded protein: CASRGREGRGYTF.

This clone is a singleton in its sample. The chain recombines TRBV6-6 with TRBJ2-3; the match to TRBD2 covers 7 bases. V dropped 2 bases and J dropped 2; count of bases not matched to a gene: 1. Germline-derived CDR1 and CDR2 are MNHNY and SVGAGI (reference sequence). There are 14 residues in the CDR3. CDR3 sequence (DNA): TGTGCCAGCAGTTACGGGACTACCACAGATACGCAGTATTTT. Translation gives CASSYGTTTDTQYF.

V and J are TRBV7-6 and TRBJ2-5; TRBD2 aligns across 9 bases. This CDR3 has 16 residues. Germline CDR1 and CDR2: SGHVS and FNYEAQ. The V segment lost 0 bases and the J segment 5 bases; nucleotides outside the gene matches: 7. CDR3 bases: TGTGCCAGCAGCTTAGCGACAGCGGGAGGCTCGGAGACCCAGTACTTC. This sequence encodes CASSLATAGGSETQYF.

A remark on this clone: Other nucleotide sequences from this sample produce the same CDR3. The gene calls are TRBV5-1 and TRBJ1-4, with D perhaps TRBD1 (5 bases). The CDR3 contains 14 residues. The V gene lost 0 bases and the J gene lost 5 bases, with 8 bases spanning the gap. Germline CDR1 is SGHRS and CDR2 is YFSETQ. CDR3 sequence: CASSLGDPNEKLFF. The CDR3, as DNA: TGCGCCAGCAGCTTGGGGGACCCGAATGAAAAACTGTTTTTT.

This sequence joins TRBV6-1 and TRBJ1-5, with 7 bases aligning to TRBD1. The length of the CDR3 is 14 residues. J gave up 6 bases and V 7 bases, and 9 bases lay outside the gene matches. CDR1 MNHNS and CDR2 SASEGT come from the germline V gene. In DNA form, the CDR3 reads TGTGCCAGCATAGACAGGGAATCCCTTCAGCCCCAGCATTTT. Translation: CASIDRESLQPQHF.

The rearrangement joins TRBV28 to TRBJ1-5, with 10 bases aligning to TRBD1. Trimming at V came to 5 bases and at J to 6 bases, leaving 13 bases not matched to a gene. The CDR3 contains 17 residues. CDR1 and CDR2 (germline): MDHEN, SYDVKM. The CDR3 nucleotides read TGTGCCAGCAGTACGGGACAGGGGACGGGCGGGTTTCAGCCCCAGCATTTT. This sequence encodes CASSTGQGTGGFQPQHF.

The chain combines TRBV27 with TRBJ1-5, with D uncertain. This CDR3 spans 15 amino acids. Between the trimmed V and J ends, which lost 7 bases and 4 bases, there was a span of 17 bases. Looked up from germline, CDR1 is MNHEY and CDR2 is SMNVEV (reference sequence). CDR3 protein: CASKIVGHLNQPQHF. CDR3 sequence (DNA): TGTGCCAGCAAGATCGTGGGTCACCTGAATCAGCCCCAGCATTTT.